The T cell receptor (beta chain) described here comes from a study of shared clonotypes between healthy human individuals. As for the study in general: Per-donor plates numbered three CD4 naive, three CD4 memory, two CD8 naive and one CD8 memory. Findings and limits, study-wide: The represented genetic and exposure-history diversity was limited by the small number of donors. Memory subsets generally showed lower estimated richness than naive subsets. Naive CD4 clonotypes were shared across several donors at roughly 5%.

As regards this clone: The antigen is undetermined.

V shed 5 bases and J shed 2 bases, with 20 bases lying between them. CDR1 is SGHNT, CDR2 YENEEA, per germline. This CDR3 contains 17 residues. Naive CD8 cells comprised CD45RO-negative, CCR7-positively selected cells, excluding terminally differentiated effector memory CD45RA+ cells. This table comes from immunoSEQ multiplex PCR, and its TCRdb copy is limited to in-frame clones, with some not included. The sample shows around 2.1 million clones, just over 90% of them seen only once. Sequencing was carried out using naive CD8+ T cells from PBMCs. The chain combines TRBV11-3 with TRBJ2-3, with D tentatively TRBD2 (6 bases). The clonotype was recovered from a man between 18 and 35 years old in good health. Some clones in this sample may be carry-over from other donors' samples. The CDR3 nucleotides read TGTGCCAGCAGCCCCCACCGGGACTCAGAGCTCACAGATACGCAGTATTTT. It encodes CASSPHRDSELTDTQYF.